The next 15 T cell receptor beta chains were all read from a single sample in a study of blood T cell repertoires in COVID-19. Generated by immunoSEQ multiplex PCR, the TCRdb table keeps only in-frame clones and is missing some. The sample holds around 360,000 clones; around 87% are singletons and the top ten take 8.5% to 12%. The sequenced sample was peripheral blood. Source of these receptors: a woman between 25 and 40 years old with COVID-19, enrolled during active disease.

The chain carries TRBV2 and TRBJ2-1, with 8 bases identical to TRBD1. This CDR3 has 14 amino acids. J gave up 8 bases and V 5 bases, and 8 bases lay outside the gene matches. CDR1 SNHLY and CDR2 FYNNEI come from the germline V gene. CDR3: CASSTGQGLDEQFF. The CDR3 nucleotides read TGTGCCAGCAGTACAGGACAGGGTCTGGATGAGCAGTTCTTC.

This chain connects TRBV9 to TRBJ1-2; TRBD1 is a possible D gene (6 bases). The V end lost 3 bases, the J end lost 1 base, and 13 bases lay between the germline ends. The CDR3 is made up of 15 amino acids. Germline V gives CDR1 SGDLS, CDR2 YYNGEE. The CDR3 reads CASSEGQRFNYGYTF. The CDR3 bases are TGTGCCAGCAGCGAGGGACAACGATTTAACTATGGCTACACCTTC.

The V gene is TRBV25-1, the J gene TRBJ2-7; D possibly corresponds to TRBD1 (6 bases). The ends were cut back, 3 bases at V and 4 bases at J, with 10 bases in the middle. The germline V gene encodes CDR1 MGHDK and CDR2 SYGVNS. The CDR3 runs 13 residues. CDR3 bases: TGTGCCAGCAGTGACTGGCAGGGGTACGAGCAGTACTTC. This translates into CASSDWQGYEQYF.

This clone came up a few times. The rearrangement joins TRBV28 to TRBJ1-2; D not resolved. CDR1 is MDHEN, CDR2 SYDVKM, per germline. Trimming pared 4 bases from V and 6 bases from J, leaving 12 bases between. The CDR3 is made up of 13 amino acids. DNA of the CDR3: TGTGCCAGCAGTTCTCGATCACTTCATGGCTACACCTTC. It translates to CASSSRSLHGYTF.

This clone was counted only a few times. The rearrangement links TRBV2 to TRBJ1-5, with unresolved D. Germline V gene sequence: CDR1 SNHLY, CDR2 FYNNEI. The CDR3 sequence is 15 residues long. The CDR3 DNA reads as TGTGCTAGCGCAGAGGCGACGGATAGCAATCAGCCCCAGCATTTT. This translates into CASAEATDSNQPQHF. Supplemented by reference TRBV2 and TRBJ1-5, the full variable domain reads EPEVTQTPSHQVTQMGQEVILRCVPISNHLYFYWYRQILGQKVEFLVSFYNNEISEKSEIFDDQFSVERPDGSNFTLKIRSTKLEDSAMYFCASAEATDSNQPQHFGDGTRLSIL.

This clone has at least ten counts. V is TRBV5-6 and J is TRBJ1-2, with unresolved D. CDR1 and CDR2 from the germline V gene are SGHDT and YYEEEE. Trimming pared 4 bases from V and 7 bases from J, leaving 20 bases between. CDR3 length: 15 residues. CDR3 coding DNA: TGTGCCAGCAGCCGCCCGGACCGCTTAGCGGGTGGCTACACCTTC. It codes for CASSRPDRLAGGYTF.

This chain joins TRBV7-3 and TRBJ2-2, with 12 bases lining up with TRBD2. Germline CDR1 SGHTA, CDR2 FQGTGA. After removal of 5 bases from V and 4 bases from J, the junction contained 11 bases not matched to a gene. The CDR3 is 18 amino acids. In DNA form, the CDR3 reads TGTGCCAGCAGCGCAAGCCCTAGCGGGAGGGCAGGCACCGGGGAGCTGTTTTTT. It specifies CASSASPSGRAGTGELFF. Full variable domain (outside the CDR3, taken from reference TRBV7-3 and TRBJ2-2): GAGVSQTPSNKVTEKGKYVELRCDPISGHTALYWYRQSLGQGPEFLIYFQGTGAADDSGLPNDRFFAVRPEGSVSTLKIQRTERGDSAVYLCASSASPSGRAGTGELFFGEGSRLTVL.

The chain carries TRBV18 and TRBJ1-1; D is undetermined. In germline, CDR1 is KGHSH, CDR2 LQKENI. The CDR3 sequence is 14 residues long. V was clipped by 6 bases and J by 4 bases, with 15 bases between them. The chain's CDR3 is CASSYIQRGTEAFF. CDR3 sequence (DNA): TGTGCCAGCTCCTATATACAACGAGGCACTGAAGCTTTCTTT.

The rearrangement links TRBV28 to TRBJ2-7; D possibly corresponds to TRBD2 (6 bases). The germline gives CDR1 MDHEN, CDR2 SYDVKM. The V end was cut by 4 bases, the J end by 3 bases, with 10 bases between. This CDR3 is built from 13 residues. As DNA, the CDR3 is TGTGCCAGCAGTTCGGAGGGGCTCTACGAGCAGTACTTC. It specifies CASSSEGLYEQYF.

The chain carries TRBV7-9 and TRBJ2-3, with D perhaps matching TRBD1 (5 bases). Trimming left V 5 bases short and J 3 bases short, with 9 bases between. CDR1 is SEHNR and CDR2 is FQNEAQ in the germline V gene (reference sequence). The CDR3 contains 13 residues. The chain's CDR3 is CASSPTVTDTQYF. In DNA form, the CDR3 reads TGTGCCAGCAGCCCGACAGTGACAGATACGCAGTATTTT.

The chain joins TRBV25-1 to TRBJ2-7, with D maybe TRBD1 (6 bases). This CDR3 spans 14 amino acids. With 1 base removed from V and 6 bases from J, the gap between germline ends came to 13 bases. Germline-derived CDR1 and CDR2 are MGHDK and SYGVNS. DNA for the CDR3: TGTGCCAGCAGTGAATTAGGGGGAAGGATCGAGCAGTACTTC. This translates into CASSELGGRIEQYF.

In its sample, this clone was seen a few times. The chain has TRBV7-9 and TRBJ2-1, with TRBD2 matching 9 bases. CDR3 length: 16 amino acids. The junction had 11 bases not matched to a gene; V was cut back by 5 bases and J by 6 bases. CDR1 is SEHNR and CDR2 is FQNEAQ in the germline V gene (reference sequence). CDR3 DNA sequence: TGTGCCAGCAGCCTACTCTTGGGACTAGCTCTCAATGAGCAGTTCTTC. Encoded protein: CASSLLLGLALNEQFF.

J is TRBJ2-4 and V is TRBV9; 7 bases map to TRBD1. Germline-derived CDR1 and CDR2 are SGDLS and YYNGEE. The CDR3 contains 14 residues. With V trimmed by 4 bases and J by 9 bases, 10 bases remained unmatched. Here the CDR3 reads CASSSLTGVGIQYF. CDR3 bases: TGTGCCAGCAGCTCTCTTACAGGGGTGGGCATTCAGTACTTC. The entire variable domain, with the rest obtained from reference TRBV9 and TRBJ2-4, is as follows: DSGVTQTPKHLITATGQRVTLRCSPRSGDLSVYWYQQSLDQGLQFLIQYYNGEERAKGNILERFSAQQFPDLHSELNLSSLELGDSALYFCASSSLTGVGIQYFGAGTRLSVL.

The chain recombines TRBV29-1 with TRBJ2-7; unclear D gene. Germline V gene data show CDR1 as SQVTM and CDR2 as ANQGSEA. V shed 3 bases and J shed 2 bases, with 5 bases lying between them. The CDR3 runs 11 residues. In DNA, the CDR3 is TGCAGCGTTGAGCAGGCCTACGAGCAGTACTTC. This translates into CSVEQAYEQYF.

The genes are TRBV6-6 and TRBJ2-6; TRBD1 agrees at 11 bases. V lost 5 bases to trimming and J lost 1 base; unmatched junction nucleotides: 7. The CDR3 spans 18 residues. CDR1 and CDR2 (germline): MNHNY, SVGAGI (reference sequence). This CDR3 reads CASSHPRDRGSGANVLTF. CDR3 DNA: TGTGCCAGCAGTCACCCCCGGGACAGGGGGTCTGGGGCCAACGTCCTGACTTTC.